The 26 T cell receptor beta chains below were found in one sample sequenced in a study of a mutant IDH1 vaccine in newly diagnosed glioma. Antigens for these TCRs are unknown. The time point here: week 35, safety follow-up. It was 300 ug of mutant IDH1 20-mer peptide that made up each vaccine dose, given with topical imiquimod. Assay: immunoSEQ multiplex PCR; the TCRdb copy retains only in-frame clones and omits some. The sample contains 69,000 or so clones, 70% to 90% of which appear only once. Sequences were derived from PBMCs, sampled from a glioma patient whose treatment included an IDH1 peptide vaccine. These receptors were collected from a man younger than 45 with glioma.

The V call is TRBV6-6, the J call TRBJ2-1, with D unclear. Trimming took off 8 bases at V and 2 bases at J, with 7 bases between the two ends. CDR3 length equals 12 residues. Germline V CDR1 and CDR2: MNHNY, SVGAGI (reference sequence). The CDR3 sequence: CASSRPYNEQFF. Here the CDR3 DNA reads TGTGCCAGCTCGAGGCCCTACAATGAGCAGTTCTTC.

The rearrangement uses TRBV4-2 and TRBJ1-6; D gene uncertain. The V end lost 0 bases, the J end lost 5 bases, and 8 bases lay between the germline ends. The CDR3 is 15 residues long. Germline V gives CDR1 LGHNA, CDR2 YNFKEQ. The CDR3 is CASSQDKGHNSPLHF. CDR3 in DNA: TGTGCCAGCAGCCAAGATAAGGGCCATAATTCACCCCTCCACTTT.

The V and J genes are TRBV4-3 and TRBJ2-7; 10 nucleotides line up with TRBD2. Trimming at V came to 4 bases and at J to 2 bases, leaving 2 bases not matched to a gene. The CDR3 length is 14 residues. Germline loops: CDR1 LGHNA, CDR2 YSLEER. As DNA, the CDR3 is TGCGCCAGCAGCCTGAGCGGGGGGGCCTACGAGCAGTACTTC. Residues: CASSLSGGAYEQYF.

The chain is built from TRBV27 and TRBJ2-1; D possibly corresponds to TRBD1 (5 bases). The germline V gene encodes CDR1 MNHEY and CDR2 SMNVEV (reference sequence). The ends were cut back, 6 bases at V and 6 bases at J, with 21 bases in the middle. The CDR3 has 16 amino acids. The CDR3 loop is CASSPSIGARVNEQFF. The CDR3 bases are TGTGCCAGCAGCCCATCGATAGGGGCAAGAGTCAATGAGCAGTTCTTC.

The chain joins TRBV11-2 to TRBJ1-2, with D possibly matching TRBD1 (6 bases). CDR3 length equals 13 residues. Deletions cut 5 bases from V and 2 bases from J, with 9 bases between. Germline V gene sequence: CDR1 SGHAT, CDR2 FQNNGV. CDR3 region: CASSPQGNYGYTF. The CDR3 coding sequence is TGTGCCAGCAGCCCCCAGGGGAACTATGGCTACACCTTC.

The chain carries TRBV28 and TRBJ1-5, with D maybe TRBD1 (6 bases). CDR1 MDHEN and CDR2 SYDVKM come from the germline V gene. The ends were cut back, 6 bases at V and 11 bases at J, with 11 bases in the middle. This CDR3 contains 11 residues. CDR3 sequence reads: CASSPAGAQHF. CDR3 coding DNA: TGTGCCAGCAGCCCCGCAGGGGCCCAGCATTTT.

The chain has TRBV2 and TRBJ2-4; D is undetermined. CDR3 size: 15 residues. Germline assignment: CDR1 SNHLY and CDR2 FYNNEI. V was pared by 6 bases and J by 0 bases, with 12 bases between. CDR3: CASSLATLAKNIQYF. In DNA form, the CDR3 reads TGTGCCAGCAGCTTAGCAACTTTAGCCAAAAACATTCAGTACTTC.

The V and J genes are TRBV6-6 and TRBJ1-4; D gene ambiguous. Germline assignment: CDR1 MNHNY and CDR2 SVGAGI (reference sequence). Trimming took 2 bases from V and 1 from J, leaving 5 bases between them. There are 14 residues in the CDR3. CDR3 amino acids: CASSYGGTNEKLFF. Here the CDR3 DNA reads TGTGCCAGCAGTTACGGTGGAACTAATGAAAAACTGTTTTTT.

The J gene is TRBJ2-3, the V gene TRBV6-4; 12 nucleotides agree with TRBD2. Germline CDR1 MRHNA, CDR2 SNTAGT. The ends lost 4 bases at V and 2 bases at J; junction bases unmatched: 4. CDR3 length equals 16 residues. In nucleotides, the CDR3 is TGTGCCAGCAGTGCGACTAGCGGGAGTAACACAGATACGCAGTATTTT. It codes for CASSATSGSNTDTQYF.

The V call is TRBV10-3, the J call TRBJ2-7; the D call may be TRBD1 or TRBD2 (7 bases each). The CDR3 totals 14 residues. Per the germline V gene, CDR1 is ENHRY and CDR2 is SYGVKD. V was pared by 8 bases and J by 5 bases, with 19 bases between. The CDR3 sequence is CAIGGDSRIDEQYF. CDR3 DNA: TGTGCCATCGGGGGGGACAGTCGGATCGACGAGCAGTACTTC.

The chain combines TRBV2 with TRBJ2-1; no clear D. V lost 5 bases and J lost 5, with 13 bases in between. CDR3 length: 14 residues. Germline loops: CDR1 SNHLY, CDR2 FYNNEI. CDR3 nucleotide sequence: TGTGCCAGCAGTTACAAGTGGAAGAACAATGAGCAGTTCTTC. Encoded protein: CASSYKWKNNEQFF. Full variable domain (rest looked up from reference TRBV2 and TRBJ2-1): EPEVTQTPSHQVTQMGQEVILRCVPISNHLYFYWYRQILGQKVEFLVSFYNNEISEKSEIFDDQFSVERPDGSNFTLKIRSTKLEDSAMYFCASSYKWKNNEQFFGPGTRLTVL.

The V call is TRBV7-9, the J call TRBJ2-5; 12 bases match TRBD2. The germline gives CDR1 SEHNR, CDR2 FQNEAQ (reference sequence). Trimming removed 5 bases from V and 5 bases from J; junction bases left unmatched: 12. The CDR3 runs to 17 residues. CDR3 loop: CASSVGLAGSQRETQYF. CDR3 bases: TGTGCCAGCAGCGTCGGACTAGCGGGAAGCCAAAGGGAGACCCAGTACTTC.

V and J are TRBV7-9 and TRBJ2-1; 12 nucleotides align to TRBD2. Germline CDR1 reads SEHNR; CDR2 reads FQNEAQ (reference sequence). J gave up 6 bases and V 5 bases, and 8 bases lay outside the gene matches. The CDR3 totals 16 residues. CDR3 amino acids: CASSDLAGGLSNEQFF. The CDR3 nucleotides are TGTGCCAGCAGCGACCTAGCGGGGGGGCTCAGCAATGAGCAGTTCTTC.

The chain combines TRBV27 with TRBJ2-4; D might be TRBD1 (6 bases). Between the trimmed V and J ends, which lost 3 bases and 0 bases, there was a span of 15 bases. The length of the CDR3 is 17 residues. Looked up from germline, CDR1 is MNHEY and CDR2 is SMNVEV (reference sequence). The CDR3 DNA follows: TGTGCCAGCAGTTTTACAGGGAGAGGCGTAGCCAAAAACATTCAGTACTTC. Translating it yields CASSFTGRGVAKNIQYF.

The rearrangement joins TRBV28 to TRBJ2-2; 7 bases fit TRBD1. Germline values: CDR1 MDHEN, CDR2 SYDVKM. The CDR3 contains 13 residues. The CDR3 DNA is TGTGGCCTTGGGCAGGGGGTCACCGGGGAGCTGTTTTTT. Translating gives CGLGQGVTGELFF.

The CDR3 DNA follows: TGTGCCAGCAGTCAGTCCAGGACGCAGTATTTT. Translating gives CASSQSRTQYF. The chain joins TRBV25-1 to TRBJ2-3; D call uncertain. V lost 5 bases and J lost 9, with 9 bases in between. From germline, CDR1 is MGHDK and CDR2 SYGVNS. CDR3 length: 11 residues.

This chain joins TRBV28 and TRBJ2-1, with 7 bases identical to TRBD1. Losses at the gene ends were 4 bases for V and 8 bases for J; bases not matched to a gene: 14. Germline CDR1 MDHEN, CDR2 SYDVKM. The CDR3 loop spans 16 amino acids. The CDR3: CASSSNRPDRYHEQFF. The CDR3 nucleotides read TGTGCCAGCAGTTCAAACCGACCGGACAGGTACCATGAGCAGTTCTTC. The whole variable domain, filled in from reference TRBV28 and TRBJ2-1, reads DVKVTQSSRYLVKRTGEKVFLECVQDMDHENMFWYRQDPGLGLRLIYFSYDVKMKEKGDIPEGYSVSREKKERFSLILESASTNQTSMYLCASSSNRPDRYHEQFFGPGTRLTVL.

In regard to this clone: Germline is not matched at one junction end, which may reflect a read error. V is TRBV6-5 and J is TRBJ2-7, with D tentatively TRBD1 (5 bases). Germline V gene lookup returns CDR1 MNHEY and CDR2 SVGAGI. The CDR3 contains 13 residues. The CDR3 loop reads CPFDKGFLYEQYF. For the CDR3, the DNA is TGCCCGTTCGATAAGGGGTTCTTGTACGAGCAGTACTTC.

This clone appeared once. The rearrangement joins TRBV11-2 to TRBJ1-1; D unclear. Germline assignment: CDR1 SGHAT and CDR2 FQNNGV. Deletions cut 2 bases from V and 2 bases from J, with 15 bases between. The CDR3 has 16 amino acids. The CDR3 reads CASSLWEKALNTEAFF. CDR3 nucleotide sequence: TGTGCCAGCAGCTTATGGGAAAAGGCTCTAAACACTGAAGCTTTCTTT.

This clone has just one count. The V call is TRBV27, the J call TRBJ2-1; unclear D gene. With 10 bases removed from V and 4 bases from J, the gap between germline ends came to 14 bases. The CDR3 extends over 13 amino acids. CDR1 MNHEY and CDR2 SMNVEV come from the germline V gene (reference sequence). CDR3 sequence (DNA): TGTGCCACTCAACCCGGACCTTACAATGAGCAGTTCTTC. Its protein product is CATQPGPYNEQFF.

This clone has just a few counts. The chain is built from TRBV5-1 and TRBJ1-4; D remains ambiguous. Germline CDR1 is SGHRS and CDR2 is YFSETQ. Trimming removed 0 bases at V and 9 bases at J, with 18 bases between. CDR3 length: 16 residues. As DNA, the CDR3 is TGCGCCAGCAGCTTGGACCCGACCGGCGACGTTAAAAAACTGTTTTTT. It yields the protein CASSLDPTGDVKKLFF.

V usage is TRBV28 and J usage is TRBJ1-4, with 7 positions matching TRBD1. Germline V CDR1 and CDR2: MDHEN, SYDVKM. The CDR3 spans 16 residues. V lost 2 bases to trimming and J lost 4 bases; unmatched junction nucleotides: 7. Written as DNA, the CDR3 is TGTGCCAGCAGTTTAGCAGGGGGGGGAAGTAATGAAAAACTGTTTTTT. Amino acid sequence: CASSLAGGGSNEKLFF.

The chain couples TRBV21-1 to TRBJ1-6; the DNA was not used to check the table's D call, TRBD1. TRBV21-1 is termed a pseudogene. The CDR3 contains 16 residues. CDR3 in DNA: TGTGCCAGCAGCAAAAGCCTAACAGGGAGAGGCTCACCCCTCCACTTT. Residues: CASSKSLTGRGSPLHF.

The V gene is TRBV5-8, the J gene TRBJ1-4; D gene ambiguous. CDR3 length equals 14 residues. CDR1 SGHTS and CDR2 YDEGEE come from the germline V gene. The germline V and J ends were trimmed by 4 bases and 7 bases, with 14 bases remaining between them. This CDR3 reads CASSKSPLGEKLFF. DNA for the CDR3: TGTGCCAGCAGCAAAAGCCCCCTGGGTGAAAAACTGTTTTTT.

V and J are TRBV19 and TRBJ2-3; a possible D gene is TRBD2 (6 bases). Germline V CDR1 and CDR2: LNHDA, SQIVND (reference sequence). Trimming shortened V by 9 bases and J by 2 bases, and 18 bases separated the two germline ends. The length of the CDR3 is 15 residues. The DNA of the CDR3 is TGTGCCAGCTCGTCCGGGACTGACGACACAGATACGCAGTATTTT. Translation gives CASSSGTDDTDTQYF. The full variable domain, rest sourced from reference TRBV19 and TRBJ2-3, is DGGITQSPKYLFRKEGQNVTLSCEQNLNHDAMYWYRQDPGQGLRLIYYSQIVNDFQKGDIAEGYSVSREKKESFPLTVTSAQKNPTAFYLCASSSGTDDTDTQYFGPGTRLTVL.

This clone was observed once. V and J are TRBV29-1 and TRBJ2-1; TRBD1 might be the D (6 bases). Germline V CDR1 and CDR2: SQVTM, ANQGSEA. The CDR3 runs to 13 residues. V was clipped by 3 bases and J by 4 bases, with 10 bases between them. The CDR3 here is CSVDTGPYNEQFF. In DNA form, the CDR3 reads TGCAGCGTTGATACAGGGCCTTACAATGAGCAGTTCTTC.